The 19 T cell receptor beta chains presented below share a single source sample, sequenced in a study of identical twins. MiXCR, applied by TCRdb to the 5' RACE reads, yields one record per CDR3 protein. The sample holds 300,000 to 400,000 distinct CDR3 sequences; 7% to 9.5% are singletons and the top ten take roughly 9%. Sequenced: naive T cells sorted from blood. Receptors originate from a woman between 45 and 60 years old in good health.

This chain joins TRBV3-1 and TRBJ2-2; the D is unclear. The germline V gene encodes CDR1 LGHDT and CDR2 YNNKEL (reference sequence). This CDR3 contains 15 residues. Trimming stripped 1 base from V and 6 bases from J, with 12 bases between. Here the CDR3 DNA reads TGTGCCAGCAGCCAAGGAGTAGCCTTCGCCGGGGAGCTGTTTTTT. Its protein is CASSQGVAFAGELFF.

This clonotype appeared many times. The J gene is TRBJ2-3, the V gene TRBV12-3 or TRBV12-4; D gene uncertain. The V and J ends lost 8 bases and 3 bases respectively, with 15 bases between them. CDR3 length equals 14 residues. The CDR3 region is CASCQWVGTDTQYF. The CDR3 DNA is TGTGCCAGCTGCCAGTGGGTGGGGACAGATACGCAGTATTTT.

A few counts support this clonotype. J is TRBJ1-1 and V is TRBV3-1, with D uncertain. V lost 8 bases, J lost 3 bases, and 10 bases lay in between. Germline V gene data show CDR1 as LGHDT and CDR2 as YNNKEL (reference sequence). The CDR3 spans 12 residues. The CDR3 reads CASQDLDTEAFF. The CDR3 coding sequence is TGTGCCAGCCAAGACCTAGACACTGAAGCTTTCTTT.

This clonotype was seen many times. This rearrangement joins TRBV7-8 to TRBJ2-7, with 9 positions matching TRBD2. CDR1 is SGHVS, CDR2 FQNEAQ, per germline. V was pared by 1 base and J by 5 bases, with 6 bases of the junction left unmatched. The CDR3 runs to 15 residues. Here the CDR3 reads CASSLVWAGGDEQYF. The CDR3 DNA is TGTGCCAGCAGCTTAGTATGGGCGGGAGGGGACGAGCAGTACTTC.

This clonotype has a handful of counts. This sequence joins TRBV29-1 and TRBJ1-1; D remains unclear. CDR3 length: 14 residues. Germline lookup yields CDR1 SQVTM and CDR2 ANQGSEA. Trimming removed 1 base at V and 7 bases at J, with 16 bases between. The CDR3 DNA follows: TGCAGCGTTGAAGTGGGGTCCCTTAACGATGAAGCTTTCTTT. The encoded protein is CSVEVGSLNDEAFF.

The chain's CDR3 is CASQLPNTEAFF. Here the CDR3 DNA reads TGTGCCAGCCAATTACCGAACACTGAAGCTTTCTTT. The genes are TRBV6-1 and TRBJ1-1; no clear D gene. Per germline, CDR1 MNHNS and CDR2 SASEGT. Trimming shortened V by 8 bases and J by 1 base, and 8 bases separated the two germline ends. This CDR3 spans 12 amino acids.

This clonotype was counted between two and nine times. The CDR3 DNA sequence: TGTGCCAGCAGTCCCGGGGTAGCGGTACAAGAGACCCAGTACTTC. Its protein product is CASSPGVAVQETQYF. The rearrangement links TRBV3-1 to TRBJ2-5, with D possibly TRBD2 on 6 matching bases. The CDR3 is made up of 15 amino acids. Germline assignment: CDR1 LGHDT and CDR2 YNNKEL (reference sequence). Trimming shortened V by 6 bases and J by 2 bases, and 16 bases separated the two germline ends.

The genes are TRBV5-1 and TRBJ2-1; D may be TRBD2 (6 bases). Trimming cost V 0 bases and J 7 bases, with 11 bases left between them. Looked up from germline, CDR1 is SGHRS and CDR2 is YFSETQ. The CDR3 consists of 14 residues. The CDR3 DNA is TGCGCCAGCAGCTTGGTGACTAGTAGGAATGAGCAGTTCTTC. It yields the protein CASSLVTSRNEQFF. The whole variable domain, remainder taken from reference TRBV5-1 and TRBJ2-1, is KAGVTQTPRYLIKTRGQQVTLSCSPISGHRSVSWYQQTPGQGLQFLFEYFSETQRNKGNFPGRFSGRQFSNSRSEMNVSTLELGDSALYLCASSLVTSRNEQFFGPGTRLTVL.

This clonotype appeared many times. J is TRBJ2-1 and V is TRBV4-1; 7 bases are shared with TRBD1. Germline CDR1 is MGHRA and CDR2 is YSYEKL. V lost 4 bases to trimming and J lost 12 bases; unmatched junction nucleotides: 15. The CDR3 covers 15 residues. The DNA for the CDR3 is TGCGCCAGCAGCCGCTCCGGGACAGCCCTTGAGGGGCAGTTCTTC. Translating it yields CASSRSGTALEGQFF.

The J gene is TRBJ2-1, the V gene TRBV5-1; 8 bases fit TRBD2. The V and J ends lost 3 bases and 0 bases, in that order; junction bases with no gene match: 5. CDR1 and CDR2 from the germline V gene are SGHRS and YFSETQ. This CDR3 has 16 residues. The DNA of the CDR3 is TGCGCCAGCAGCTACCGCGGGGGGAACTCCTACAATGAGCAGTTCTTC. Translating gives CASSYRGGNSYNEQFF.

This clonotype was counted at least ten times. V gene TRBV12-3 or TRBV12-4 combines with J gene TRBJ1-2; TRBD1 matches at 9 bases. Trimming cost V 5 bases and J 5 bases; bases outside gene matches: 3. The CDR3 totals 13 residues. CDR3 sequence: CASSPGQGYGYTF. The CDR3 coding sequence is TGTGCCAGCAGTCCGGGACAGGGATATGGCTACACCTTC.

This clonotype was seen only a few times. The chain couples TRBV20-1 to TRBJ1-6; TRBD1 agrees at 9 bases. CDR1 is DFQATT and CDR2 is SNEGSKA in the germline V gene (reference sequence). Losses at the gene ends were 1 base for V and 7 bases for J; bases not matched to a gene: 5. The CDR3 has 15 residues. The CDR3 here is CSARASGTGNSPLHF. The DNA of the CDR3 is TGCAGTGCTAGAGCCTCCGGGACAGGGAATTCACCCCTCCACTTT.

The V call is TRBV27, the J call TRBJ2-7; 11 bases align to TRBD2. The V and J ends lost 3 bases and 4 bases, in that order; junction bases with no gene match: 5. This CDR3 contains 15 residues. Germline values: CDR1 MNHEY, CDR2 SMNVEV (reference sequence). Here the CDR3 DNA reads TGTGCCAGCAGTTTTACCGGGACTAGCGGTTACGAGCAGTACTTC. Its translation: CASSFTGTSGYEQYF.

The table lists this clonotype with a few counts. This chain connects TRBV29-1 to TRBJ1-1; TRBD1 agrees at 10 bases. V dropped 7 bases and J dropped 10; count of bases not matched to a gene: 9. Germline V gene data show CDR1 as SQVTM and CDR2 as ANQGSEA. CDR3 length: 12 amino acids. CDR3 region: CSALEDRGTAFF. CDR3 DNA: TGCAGCGCCTTAGAGGACAGGGGGACAGCTTTCTTT. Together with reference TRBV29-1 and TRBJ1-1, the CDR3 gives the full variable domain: SAVISQKPSRDICQRGTSLTIQCQVDSQVTMMFWYRQQPGQSLTLIATANQGSEATYESGFVIDKFPISRPNLTFSTLTVSNMSPEDSSIYLCSALEDRGTAFFGQGTRLTVV.

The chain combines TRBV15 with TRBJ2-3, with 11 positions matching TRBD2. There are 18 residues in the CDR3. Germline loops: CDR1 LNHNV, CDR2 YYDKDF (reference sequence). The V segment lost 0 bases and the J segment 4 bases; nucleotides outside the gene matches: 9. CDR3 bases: TGTGCCACCAGCAGAGATTATCCTAGCGGGAGGTCTGCAGATACGCAGTATTTT. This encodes CATSRDYPSGRSADTQYF.

The CDR3 region is CTGGGLGTEAFF. The CDR3 DNA follows: TGCACTGGGGGGGGCTTGGGCACTGAAGCTTTCTTT. The chain recombines TRBV29-1 with TRBJ1-1; weak D call: TRBD1 (6 bases). CDR1 SQVTM and CDR2 ANQGSEA come from the germline V gene. This CDR3 comprises 12 residues.

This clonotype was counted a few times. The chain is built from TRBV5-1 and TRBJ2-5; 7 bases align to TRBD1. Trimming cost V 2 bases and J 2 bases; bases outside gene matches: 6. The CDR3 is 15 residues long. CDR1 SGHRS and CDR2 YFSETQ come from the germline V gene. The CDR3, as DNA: TGCGCCAGCAGCTTTGAGGGGGCTCCACAAGAGACCCAGTACTTC. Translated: CASSFEGAPQETQYF.

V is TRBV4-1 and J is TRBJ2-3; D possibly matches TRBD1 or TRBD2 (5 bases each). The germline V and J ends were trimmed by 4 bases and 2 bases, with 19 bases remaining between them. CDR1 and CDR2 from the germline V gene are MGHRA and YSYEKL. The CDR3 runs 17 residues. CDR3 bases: TGCGCCAGCAGCCTTTCAGGGACGCCGGCCCCCACAGATACGCAGTATTTT. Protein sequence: CASSLSGTPAPTDTQYF.

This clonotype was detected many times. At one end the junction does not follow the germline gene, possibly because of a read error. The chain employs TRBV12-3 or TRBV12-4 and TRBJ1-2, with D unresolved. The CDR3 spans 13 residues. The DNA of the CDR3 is TGTGCCAGCAGTTTCGGGTCTAATTATGGCTACACCTTC. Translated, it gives CASSFGSNYGYTF.